These T cell receptor beta chains were read from a single sample in a study of neurological immune-mediated disorders. MiXCR was run by TCRdb on the 5' RACE reads, yielding one entry per CDR3 protein. The top ten hold roughly 1.2% of the sample, which has almost 85,000 distinct CDR3 sequences, approximately 2.8% seen once. Sequences were obtained from PBMCs. All receptors derive from a young woman with multiple sclerosis. The CDR3 runs from the conserved cysteine through the conserved F or W. D genes are given only for firm matches.

>14|TRBJ2-5|TRBV10-3|NA
CAISESVQLETQYF
>16|TRBJ2-2|TRBV5-1|TRBD2
CASSLLAGDKSGELFF
>13|TRBJ2-1|TRBV7-2|NA
CASSLGLAREQFF
>17|TRBJ2-3|TRBV2|TRBD2
CASSERGGLADTDTQYF
>14|TRBJ1-3|TRBV12-3/TRBV12-4|NA
CASSLGLNGNTIYF
>16|TRBJ2-6|TRBV20-1|TRBD2
CSAKAGTDSGANVLTF
>15|TRBJ2-7|TRBV14|NA
CASSLQVRPAYEQYF
>14|TRBJ1-1|TRBV29-1|NA
CSVEEPTGLTEAFF
>14|TRBJ1-1|TRBV3-1|TRBD1
CASSQVGTGSRAFF
>15|TRBJ2-1|TRBV7-3|TRBD2
CASSQGTSGNNEQFF
>13|TRBJ2-7|TRBV7-2|NA
CASSFGRSYEQCF
>16|TRBJ2-1|TRBV7-2|NA
CASSSRQLALYNEQFF
>15|TRBJ2-1|TRBV11-2|TRBD2
CASSWTSGSINEQFF
>13|TRBJ2-1|TRBV20-1|NA
CSARPWGDNEQFF
>14|TRBJ1-1|TRBV7-9|NA
CASSFGGTGTEAFF